This is a list of T cell receptor beta chains from one sample in a study of blood T cell repertoires in COVID-19. Sequencing used immunoSEQ multiplex PCR; TCRdb keeps in-frame clones, though not all of them. The sample has 130,000 to 150,000 clones; about 80% are singletons. The specimen was PBMCs or T cells enriched from blood (not recorded which). These receptors all come from a man in his fifties or sixties who had recovered from COVID-19. Both conserved end residues are part of each CDR3. A D gene is named only where the DNA matches it firmly. Clone sizes are given selectively: once, few, many, or a class where the clone is expanded.

D,size,J,V,length,CDR3,DNA
NA,NA,TRBJ1-1,TRBV12-5,13,CASGLEKNTEAFF,TGTGCTAGTGGTTTAGAGAAAAACACTGAAGCTTTCTTT
NA,NA,TRBJ2-1,TRBV5-5,13,CASSFDSYNEQFF,TGTGCCAGCAGCTTTGACAGCTACAATGAGCAGTTCTTC
TRBD2,NA,TRBJ2-3,TRBV3-1/TRBV3-2,16,CASSQLAGGLGDTQYF,TGTGCCAGCAGCCAACTAGCGGGGGGGCTGGGAGATACGCAGTATTTT
NA,NA,TRBJ1-1,TRBV18,15,CASSTTGTPNTEAFF,TGTGCCAGCTCAACGACCGGGACACCGAACACTGAAGCTTTCTTT
NA,once,TRBJ2-7,TRBV3-1/TRBV3-2,13,CASSTQGSYEQYF,TGTGCCAGCAGCACCCAGGGAAGCTACGAGCAGTACTTC
TRBD2,NA,TRBJ2-3,TRBV7-9,14,CASSFAPGGDTQYF,TGTGCCAGCAGCTTCGCCCCGGGAGGGGATACGCAGTATTTT
NA,NA,TRBJ2-1,TRBV27,14,CASSFLSSYNEQFF,TGTGCCAGCAGTTTCCTCAGCTCCTACAATGAGCAGTTCTTC
NA,NA,TRBJ2-7,TRBV9,15,CASSVEGGPSYEQYF,TGTGCCAGCAGCGTAGAGGGGGGGCCCTCCTACGAGCAGTACTTC
TRBD2,NA,TRBJ2-5,TRBV5-4,17,CASSPAGVAGDQETQYF,TGTGCCAGCAGCCCAGCGGGGGTAGCGGGGGACCAAGAGACCCAGTACTTC
TRBD2,NA,TRBJ2-1,TRBV2,15,CASSEAAGGYNEQFF,TGTGCCAGCAGTGAAGCGGCGGGGGGATACAATGAGCAGTTCTTC
NA,few,TRBJ1-5,TRBV6-5,13,CASRRVEGQPQHF,TGTGCCAGCAGGAGGGTGGAAGGGCAGCCCCAGCATTTT
TRBD2,NA,TRBJ2-2,TRBV9,15,CASTRSGANTGELFF,TGTGCCAGCACCCGTAGCGGGGCGAACACCGGGGAGCTGTTTTTT
TRBD1,NA,TRBJ2-1,TRBV6-2/TRBV6-3,20,CASSYLRDRGQIVGSNEQFF,TGTGCCAGCAGTTACCTCAGGGACAGGGGGCAAATCGTAGGATCCAATGAGCAGTTCTTC
NA,NA,TRBJ2-4,TRBV2,12,CASSEPRDIQYF,TGTGCCAGCAGCGAGCCGCGGGACATTCAGTACTTC
TRBD1,few,TRBJ1-6,TRBV19,15,CASSIVGTDNSPLHF,TGTGCCAGTAGTATTGTCGGGACAGATAATTCACCCCTCCACTTT
TRBD1,NA,TRBJ2-2,TRBV6-5,15,CASSTGTGYTGELFF,TGTGCCAGCAGTACGGGGACAGGGTACACCGGGGAGCTGTTTTTT
NA,NA,TRBJ1-6,TRBV25-1,16,CASSEPLGQGDSPLHF,TGTGCCAGCAGTGAGCCTTTGGGACAAGGGGATTCACCCCTCCACTTT
TRBD1,NA,TRBJ2-7,TRBV30,13,CACAGTENYEQYF,TGTGCCTGCGCCGGGACAGAAAACTACGAGCAGTACTTC
TRBD1,medium-sized,TRBJ2-1,TRBV6-4,16,CASSDSGTGGIDEQFF,TGTGCCAGCAGTGACTCGGGGACAGGGGGCATAGATGAGCAGTTCTTC
NA,NA,TRBJ1-5,TRBV6-2/TRBV6-3,15,CASSWVSGGNQPQHF,TGTGCCAGCAGTTGGGTCTCGGGGGGTAATCAGCCCCAGCATTTT
TRBD2,NA,TRBJ2-2,TRBV19,13,CASKRGGTGELFF,TGTGCCAGTAAGCGGGGTGGGACCGGGGAGCTGTTTTTT
NA,NA,TRBJ1-2,TRBV28,14,CASSPLARDYGYTF,TGTGCCAGCAGTCCCCTGGCCCGTGACTATGGCTACACCTTC
NA,few,TRBJ2-2,TRBV13,14,CASSLEGDTGELFF,TGTGCCAGCAGCTTAGAGGGGGACACCGGGGAGCTGTTTTTT
TRBD1,NA,TRBJ1-1,TRBV29-1,13,CSADGQGFTEAFF,TGCAGCGCCGATGGACAGGGGTTCACTGAAGCTTTCTTT
TRBD2,NA,TRBJ2-7,TRBV10-1,11,CAPGRCYEQYF,TGCGCCCCCGGGAGGTGCTACGAGCAGTACTTC
NA,NA,TRBJ2-7,TRBV7-3,14,CASSLMPQGGEQYF,TGTGCCAGCAGCTTAATGCCCCAGGGAGGCGAGCAGTACTTC
NA,few,TRBJ1-2,TRBV19,12,CASKDSFIDYTF,TGTGCCAGTAAGGACAGTTTTATTGACTACACCTTC
TRBD1,NA,TRBJ1-5,TRBV29-1,13,CSVSEQGGQPQHF,TGCAGCGTGAGTGAACAGGGGGGACAGCCCCAGCATTTT
TRBD2,NA,TRBJ2-3,TRBV24-1,15,CATSETSGGADTQYF,TGTGCCACCAGCGAGACTAGCGGGGGGGCAGATACGCAGTATTTT
NA,NA,TRBJ2-3,TRBV30,13,CAWGSTGSDTQYF,TGTGCCTGGGGCTCTACAGGATCAGATACGCAGTATTTT